This T cell receptor beta chain was documented in a study of shared clonotypes between healthy human individuals. Study information: The cohort had a couple of women and three men, ages 18 to 49.

Libraries were prepared by immunoSEQ multiplex PCR; TCRdb keeps only in-frame clonotypes and omits some of them. The sample records around 2,000,000 clones, roughly 94% being singletons. This clone appeared a single time. The TCR sequence derives from a young man in good health. Input material: naive CD4+ T cells sorted from blood. This sample's subset: CD45RA+ positively selected.

The CDR3 DNA is TGTGCCTGGAAGTACAGGGGAGGGAACACTGAAGCTTTCTTT. It encodes CAWKYRGGNTEAFF. V is TRBV30 and J is TRBJ1-1; 7 nucleotides match TRBD1. The CDR3 runs 14 residues. V was pared by 4 bases and J by 1 base, with 6 bases of the junction left unmatched. CDR1 and CDR2 (germline): GTSNPN, SVGIG (reference sequence). Full variable domain (outside the CDR3, taken from reference TRBV30 and TRBJ1-1): SQTIHQWPATLVQPVGSPLSLECTVEGTSNPNLYWYRQAAGRGLQLLFYSVGIGQISSEVPQNLSASRPQDRQFILSSKKLLLSDSGFYLCAWKYRGGNTEAFFGQGTRLTVV.